Listed below are T cell receptor beta chains from one sample, sequenced in a study of blood T cell repertoires in COVID-19. Repertoires were generated with immunoSEQ multiplex PCR, while TCRdb's copy carries only in-frame clones and drops some. Of 200,000 to 250,000 clones in the sample, roughly 80% were seen once. The specimen sequenced was peripheral blood. These receptors were collected from a woman of 80 years or more with COVID-19, enrolled during active disease. Both conserved end residues are part of each CDR3. Each record gives: J gene, D gene, clone size, V gene, CDR3 DNA, CDR3 protein. D genes are given only for firm matches. Where a row states a size, it is once, few, many or the class of an expanded clone; other rows omit it.

J gene: TRBJ1-4
D gene: -
clone size: few
V gene: TRBV6-6
CDR3 DNA: TGTGCCAGCAGCCCCCGCGCCATTGAAAAACTGTTTTTT
CDR3 protein: CASSPRAIEKLFF

J gene: TRBJ2-5
D gene: -
clone size: -
V gene: TRBV4-1
CDR3 DNA: TGCGCCAGCAGCACCTCCCCAGCGGGCACCTTCTCTATCCCCGAAGAGACCCAGTACTTC
CDR3 protein: CASSTSPAGTFSIPEETQYF

J gene: TRBJ2-7
D gene: -
clone size: -
V gene: TRBV3-1/TRBV3-2
CDR3 DNA: TGTGCCAGCAGCCAAGGGATTCTAGGAAGCTCCTACGAGCAGTACTTC
CDR3 protein: CASSQGILGSSYEQYF

J gene: TRBJ2-7
D gene: TRBD1
clone size: -
V gene: TRBV5-1
CDR3 DNA: TGCGCCAGCAGCTTGGGTACAGGGGCCTACGAGCAGTACTTC
CDR3 protein: CASSLGTGAYEQYF

J gene: TRBJ2-5
D gene: TRBD1
clone size: -
V gene: TRBV11-2
CDR3 DNA: TGTGCCAGCAGCTTAACAGGGGTCAGCGTAGAGACCCAGTACTTC
CDR3 protein: CASSLTGVSVETQYF

J gene: TRBJ1-2
D gene: -
clone size: -
V gene: TRBV9
CDR3 DNA: TGTGCCAGCAGCGGAGGATCGTATTTATATGGCTACACCTTC
CDR3 protein: CASSGGSYLYGYTF

J gene: TRBJ1-5
D gene: TRBD1
clone size: -
V gene: TRBV27
CDR3 DNA: TGTGCCAGCAGTTCCTCGACAGGGGCAATTCCTAGCAATCAGCCCCAGCATTTT
CDR3 protein: CASSSSTGAIPSNQPQHF

J gene: TRBJ1-3
D gene: -
clone size: -
V gene: TRBV27
CDR3 DNA: TGTGCCAGCAGAAAAATCGGACAGAACTCTGGAAACACCATATATTTT
CDR3 protein: CASRKIGQNSGNTIYF

J gene: TRBJ2-5
D gene: -
clone size: -
V gene: TRBV7-6
CDR3 DNA: TGTGCCAGCAGCTTAGGCGGAGGGGTGGGAGAGACCCAGTACTTC
CDR3 protein: CASSLGGGVGETQYF

J gene: TRBJ2-1
D gene: TRBD2
clone size: -
V gene: TRBV9
CDR3 DNA: TGTGCCAGCAGCGTAGGAAGTGGGAGGGCCGAGAATGAGCAGTTCTTC
CDR3 protein: CASSVGSGRAENEQFF

J gene: TRBJ1-1
D gene: -
clone size: -
V gene: TRBV9
CDR3 DNA: TGTGCCAGCAGCGAAGGGACTACGGGGAACACTGAAGCTTTCTTT
CDR3 protein: CASSEGTTGNTEAFF

J gene: TRBJ1-4
D gene: TRBD1
clone size: -
V gene: TRBV28
CDR3 DNA: TGTGCCAGCAGTTTAGGACAGGGGAGCGGTGAAAAACTGTTTTTT
CDR3 protein: CASSLGQGSGEKLFF

J gene: TRBJ2-2
D gene: -
clone size: once
V gene: TRBV2
CDR3 DNA: TGTGCCAGCCGACTCTCCGGGGAGCTGTTTTTT
CDR3 protein: CASRLSGELFF

J gene: TRBJ1-1
D gene: -
clone size: -
V gene: TRBV7-2
CDR3 DNA: TGTGCCAGCAGCTTAGTTGTCGGGGTGACTGAAGCTTTCTTT
CDR3 protein: CASSLVVGVTEAFF

J gene: TRBJ1-4
D gene: -
clone size: once
V gene: TRBV28
CDR3 DNA: TGTGCCAGCAGGGGGGGTGCTAATGAAAAACTGTTTTTT
CDR3 protein: CASRGGANEKLFF

J gene: TRBJ1-1
D gene: -
clone size: few
V gene: TRBV7-8
CDR3 DNA: TGTGCCAGCAGCTTACCCGGGCGGGTGAACACTGAAGCTTTCTTT
CDR3 protein: CASSLPGRVNTEAFF

J gene: TRBJ2-7
D gene: -
clone size: -
V gene: TRBV7-3
CDR3 DNA: TGTGCCAGCAGCTTGGTACGCGGGCAGTACTTC
CDR3 protein: CASSLVRGQYF

J gene: TRBJ2-3
D gene: TRBD2
clone size: -
V gene: TRBV23-1
CDR3 DNA: TGCGCCAGCAGTCAATCTCCGCGAGGACTAGCGCGATATGGCACAGATACGCAGTATTTT
CDR3 protein: CASSQSPRGLARYGTDTQYF

J gene: TRBJ2-7
D gene: -
clone size: -
V gene: TRBV6-1
CDR3 DNA: TGTGCCAGCATGGGACATGGGTACTTC
CDR3 protein: CASMGHGYF

J gene: TRBJ2-5
D gene: -
clone size: -
V gene: TRBV2
CDR3 DNA: TGTGCCAGCAGTGCCGACTCCGCCCAAGAGACCCAGTACTTC
CDR3 protein: CASSADSAQETQYF

J gene: TRBJ1-1
D gene: -
clone size: -
V gene: TRBV29-1
CDR3 DNA: TGCAGCGTTGGGGCGCTGAGCACTGAAGCTTTCTTT
CDR3 protein: CSVGALSTEAFF

J gene: TRBJ2-7
D gene: TRBD1
clone size: -
V gene: TRBV7-9
CDR3 DNA: TGTGCCAGCAGCACGGGGACAGGCTCCTACGAGCAGTACTTC
CDR3 protein: CASSTGTGSYEQYF

J gene: TRBJ2-1
D gene: TRBD2
clone size: -
V gene: TRBV3-1/TRBV3-2
CDR3 DNA: TGTGCCAGCAGCCACGGAGCGGGGGGCCCGTACAATGAGCAGTTCTTC
CDR3 protein: CASSHGAGGPYNEQFF

J gene: TRBJ1-2
D gene: TRBD1
clone size: -
V gene: TRBV7-2
CDR3 DNA: TGTGCCAGCAGCATGGGGACAGCCCCTAACTATGGCTACACCTTC
CDR3 protein: CASSMGTAPNYGYTF

J gene: TRBJ1-1
D gene: TRBD1
clone size: once
V gene: TRBV5-1
CDR3 DNA: TGCGCCAGCAGCTTGGACACAGGGGGCACTGAAGCTTTCTTT
CDR3 protein: CASSLDTGGTEAFF

J gene: TRBJ1-2
D gene: TRBD1
clone size: once
V gene: TRBV6-5
CDR3 DNA: TGTGCCACCCTTGGACAGGGACGTGGCTACACCTTC
CDR3 protein: CATLGQGRGYTF